This T cell receptor (beta chain) was documented in a study of T cell responses to AZD1222 COVID-19 vaccine. Per germline, CDR1 SGHTA and CDR2 FQGNSA. Trimming cost V 9 bases and J 0 bases; bases outside gene matches: 7. The CDR3 runs 15 residues. Concerning this clone: No antigen is known for it.

This table comes from immunoSEQ multiplex PCR, and its TCRdb copy is limited to in-frame clones, with some not included. The sample holds 95,000 to 150,000 clones, about 92% seen once. Study observations and caveats: Most donors were white British, females outnumbered males, and clonal diversity was possibly underestimated. Just a handful of AZD1222 recipients tested seropositive at baseline. The study found vaccine-associated CD4 TCRs spanning spike, dominant at 160-218 and 743-854. Repertoire sampling happened only post peak T cell response.

This chain uses TRBV7-2 with TRBJ2-3; 9 bases agree with TRBD2. Sample: peripheral blood, taken on day 0 of MenACWY control vaccination. The sequence derives from an adult in good health. CDR3 sequence: CASYPLAGSTDTQYF. In DNA form, the CDR3 reads TGTGCCAGTTATCCCCTAGCGGGGAGCACAGATACGCAGTATTTT.